This TCR beta chain emerged from a study of T cells in Graves' hyperthyroidism and ophthalmopathy. On the study more broadly: Any treatment followed the collection of peripheral blood at initial diagnosis.

V dropped 6 bases and J dropped 6; count of bases not matched to a gene: 5. Germline CDR1 ENHRY, CDR2 SYGVKD. The CDR3 has 14 residues. Template material for amplifying TCR beta CDR3 regions consisted of RNA transcripts. An initial round of RT-PCR targeting the TCR CDR3 relied on the HTBI primer set. TCRdb passed the multiplex PCR reads through MiXCR, listing each CDR3 protein once. The repertoire includes about 380,000 distinct CDR3 sequences, around 20% of them detected once, and around two fifths sits in the top ten. This clonotype was observed at least ten times. Its antigen is unknown. Study-wide results and caveats: Most expanded thyroid clonotypes above 0.001 also appeared in blood.

The PBMCs studied were ones that came from around 10 ml fresh peripheral blood. The TCR was taken from a young man with Graves' ophthalmopathy. This chain joins TRBV10-3 and TRBJ1-1, with 12 bases aligning to TRBD1. Sequencing was performed on blood. Here the CDR3 reads CAIRGTGGNPEAFF. In DNA, the CDR3 is TGTGCCATCAGAGGGACAGGGGGCAACCCTGAAGCTTTCTTT.